A single sample is the source of the 3 T cell receptor beta chains below, sequenced in a study of blood T cell repertoires in COVID-19. TCRdb's copy holds only in-frame clones and misses some; the assay was immunoSEQ multiplex PCR. The table includes approximately 60,000 clones, about 80% detected once. Sequencing was done on a sample of peripheral blood. These receptors were obtained from a man between 45 and 60 years old with active or convalescent COVID-19.

V gene TRBV11-3 combines with J gene TRBJ2-5; 8 bases map to TRBD2. V lost 5 bases and J lost 5; bases outside the gene matches: 10. Germline loops: CDR1 SGHNT, CDR2 YENEEA. The CDR3 is 15 residues long. CDR3 loop: CASSSGTRDGETQYF. The CDR3, as DNA: TGTGCCAGCAGCAGTGGGACTAGGGATGGTGAGACCCAGTACTTC.

This chain links TRBV12-3 or TRBV12-4 with TRBJ1-1; no reliable D call. V lost 0 bases and J lost 7, with 9 bases in between. CDR3 length equals 13 residues. CDR3 region: CASSLASGDEAFF. DNA for the CDR3: TGTGCCAGCAGTTTAGCTAGCGGAGATGAAGCTTTCTTT.

The chain links TRBV30 to TRBJ2-3; the match to TRBD2 covers 8 bases. CDR1 is GTSNPN and CDR2 is SVGIG in the germline V gene (reference sequence). Trimming cost V 4 bases and J 8 bases; bases outside gene matches: 14. CDR3 length equals 15 residues. The CDR3 DNA follows: TGTGCCTGGATTCGCCCGGGAGGGAGGGTCGGTACGCAGTATTTT. The encoded protein is CAWIRPGGRVGTQYF.